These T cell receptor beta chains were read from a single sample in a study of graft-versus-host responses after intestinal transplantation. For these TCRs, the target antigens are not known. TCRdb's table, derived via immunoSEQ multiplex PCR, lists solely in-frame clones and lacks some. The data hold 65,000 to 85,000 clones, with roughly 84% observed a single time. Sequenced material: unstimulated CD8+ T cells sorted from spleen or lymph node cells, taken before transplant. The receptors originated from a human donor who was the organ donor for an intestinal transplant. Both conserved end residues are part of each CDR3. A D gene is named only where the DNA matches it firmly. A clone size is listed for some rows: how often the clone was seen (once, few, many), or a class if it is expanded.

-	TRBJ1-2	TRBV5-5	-	CASSLNTAGYGYTF	TGTGCCAGCAGCTTGAATACAGCGGGCTATGGCTACACCTTC
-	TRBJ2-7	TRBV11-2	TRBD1	CASGQGSYEQYF	TGTGCCAGCGGACAGGGCTCCTACGAGCAGTACTTC
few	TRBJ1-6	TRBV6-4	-	CASSNPRDESLHF	TGTGCCAGCAGTAACCCCCGGGACGAGTCCCTCCACTTT
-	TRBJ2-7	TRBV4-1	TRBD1	CASSQRRAGGYEQYF	TGCGCCAGCAGCCAACGCAGGGCAGGGGGTTACGAGCAGTACTTC
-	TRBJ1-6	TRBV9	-	CASSARDTYNSPLHF	TGTGCCAGCAGCGCCCGGGACACCTATAATTCACCCCTCCACTTT
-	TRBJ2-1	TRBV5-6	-	CASRTERQPSSYNEQFF	TGTGCCAGCAGAACAGAGCGGCAGCCGAGCTCCTACAATGAGCAGTTCTTC
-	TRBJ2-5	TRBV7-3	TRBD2	CASSELAGVPKETQYF	TGTGCCAGCAGCGAACTAGCGGGGGTTCCTAAAGAGACCCAGTACTTC
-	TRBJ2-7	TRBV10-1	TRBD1	CASSDTRQGFYEQYF	TGCGCCAGCAGTGATACCCGACAGGGGTTCTACGAGCAGTACTTC
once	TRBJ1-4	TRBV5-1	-	CASSLSMGEKLFF	TGCGCCAGCAGCTTGTCGATGGGTGAAAAACTGTTTTTT
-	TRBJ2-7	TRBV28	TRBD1	CASSLPGQGTPHYEQYF	TGTGCCAGCAGTCTGCCGGGACAGGGTACCCCGCACTACGAGCAGTACTTC
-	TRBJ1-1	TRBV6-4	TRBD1	CASSDTSGTGSTEAFF	TGTGCCAGCAGTGACACCTCCGGGACAGGGAGTACTGAAGCTTTCTTT
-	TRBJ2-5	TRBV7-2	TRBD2	CASSLVAGGLGTQYF	TGTGCCAGCAGCTTAGTTGCGGGGGGCCTCGGGACCCAGTACTTC
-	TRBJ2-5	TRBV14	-	CASSQGWEPTEAGLETQYF	TGTGCCAGCAGCCAAGGGTGGGAACCGACCGAGGCCGGCCTAGAGACCCAGTACTTC
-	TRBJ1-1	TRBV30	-	CAWSFLKAEAFF	TGTGCCTGGAGTTTTCTTAAAGCTGAAGCTTTCTTT
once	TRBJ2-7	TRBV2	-	CASSPPLWAADSYEQYF	TGTGCCAGCAGTCCACCCTTATGGGCGGCTGATTCGTACGAGCAGTACTTC
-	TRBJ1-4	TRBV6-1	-	CASSTRPRRDEKLFF	TGTGCCAGCAGTACTCGACCGCGGCGGGATGAAAAACTGTTTTTT
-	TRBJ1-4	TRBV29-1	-	CSAVAFNEKLFF	TGCAGCGCTGTTGCATTTAATGAAAAACTGTTTTTT
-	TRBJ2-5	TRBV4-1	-	CASSQDMEGWKTQYF	TGCGCCAGCAGCCAAGATATGGAGGGGTGGAAGACCCAGTACTTC
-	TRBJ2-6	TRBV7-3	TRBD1	CASSSTGGTGANVLTF	TGTGCCAGCAGCTCAACAGGGGGAACTGGGGCCAACGTCCTGACTTTC
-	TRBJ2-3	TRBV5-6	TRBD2	CASSLLAGTRQRDTQYF	TGTGCCAGCAGCTTACTAGCGGGGACTCGCCAAAGAGATACGCAGTATTTT
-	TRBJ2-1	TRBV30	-	CAWSGQNEQFF	TGTGCCTGGAGTGGGCAAAATGAGCAGTTCTTC
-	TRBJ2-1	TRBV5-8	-	CASSLFASQNDEQFF	TGTGCCAGCAGCTTGTTCGCTAGTCAGAACGATGAGCAGTTCTTC
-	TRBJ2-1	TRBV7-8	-	CASSPPGYEYNEQFF	TGTGCCAGCAGCCCCCCAGGGTACGAATACAATGAGCAGTTCTTC
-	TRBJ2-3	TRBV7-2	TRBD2	CASRPRSGGPTDTQYF	TGTGCCAGCAGACCTCGCAGCGGGGGGCCAACAGATACGCAGTATTTT
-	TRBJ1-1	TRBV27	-	CASREGSTEAFF	TGTGCCAGCAGGGAAGGATCCACTGAAGCTTTCTTT
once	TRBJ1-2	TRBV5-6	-	CASSLEGEDYGYTF	TGTGCCAGCAGCTTAGAGGGCGAGGACTATGGCTACACCTTC
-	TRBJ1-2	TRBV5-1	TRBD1	CASSFVFLGQGVSYGYTF	TGCGCCAGCAGCTTTGTCTTCCTGGGACAGGGGGTGAGCTATGGCTACACCTTC
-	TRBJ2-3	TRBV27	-	CASRGTYVDTQYF	TGTGCCAGCAGGGGGACCTATGTCGATACGCAGTATTTT
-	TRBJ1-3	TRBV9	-	CASSVMGSGNTIYF	TGTGCCAGCAGCGTGATGGGCTCTGGAAACACCATATATTTT
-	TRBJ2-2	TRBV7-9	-	CASSPSGVNTGELFF	TGTGCCAGCAGCCCCTCAGGGGTGAACACCGGGGAGCTGTTTTTT
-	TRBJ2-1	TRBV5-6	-	CASSEGLGSSYNEQFF	TGTGCCAGCAGCGAGGGACTGGGAAGCTCCTACAATGAGCAGTTCTTC
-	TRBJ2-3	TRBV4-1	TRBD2	CASSQNSGVIQKSTDTQYF	TGCGCCAGCAGCCAAAACAGCGGGGTCATACAAAAAAGCACAGATACGCAGTATTTT
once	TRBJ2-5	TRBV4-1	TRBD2	CASSPLAGAQETQYF	TGCGCCAGCAGCCCACTAGCGGGGGCGCAAGAGACCCAGTACTTC
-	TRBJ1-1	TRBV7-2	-	CATNWSPKSNTEAFF	TGTGCGACAAATTGGTCTCCGAAGAGTAACACTGAAGCTTTCTTT
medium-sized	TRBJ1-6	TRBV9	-	CASSAGQSVSYNSPLHF	TGTGCCAGCAGCGCAGGACAGTCAGTGTCCTATAATTCACCCCTCCACTTT
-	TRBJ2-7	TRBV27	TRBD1	CASSFKGQGEFSWEQYF	TGTGCCAGCAGTTTCAAAGGACAGGGGGAATTTTCGTGGGAGCAGTACTTC
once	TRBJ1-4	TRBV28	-	CASSLKRGLDEKLFF	TGTGCCAGCAGTCTTAAACGGGGTCTTGATGAAAAACTGTTTTTT
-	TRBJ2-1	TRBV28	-	CASSLGVNEQFF	TGTGCCAGCAGTTTAGGGGTAAATGAGCAGTTCTTC
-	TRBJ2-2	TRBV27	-	CASSLYDAGAGTGELFF	TGTGCCAGCAGTTTATATGACGCGGGCGCAGGGACCGGGGAGCTGTTTTTT
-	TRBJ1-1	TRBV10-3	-	CAISEAWDGGFDTEAFF	TGTGCCATCAGTGAGGCTTGGGATGGGGGATTCGACACTGAAGCTTTCTTT
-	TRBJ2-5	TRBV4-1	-	CASSPEIGETQYF	TGCGCCAGCAGCCCCGAGATTGGGGAGACCCAGTACTTC
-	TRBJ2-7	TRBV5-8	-	CASDRPSSYEQYF	TGTGCCAGCGACAGGCCCAGCTCCTACGAGCAGTACTTC
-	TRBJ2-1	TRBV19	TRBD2	CASSIRPSGGGSEQFF	TGTGCCAGTAGTATCAGGCCTAGCGGGGGGGGGTCGGAGCAGTTCTTC
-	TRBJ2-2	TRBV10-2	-	CASSESFKLTNTGELFF	TGCGCCAGCAGTGAGTCGTTCAAGCTGACGAACACCGGGGAGCTGTTTTTT
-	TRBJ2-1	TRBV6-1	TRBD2	CASSEEGGSGGAPYNEQFF	TGTGCCAGCAGTGAAGAAGGAGGTAGCGGGGGGGCCCCCTACAATGAGCAGTTCTTC
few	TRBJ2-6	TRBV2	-	CATVGVTLNVLTF	TGTGCCACGGTCGGGGTAACTCTAAACGTCCTGACTTTC
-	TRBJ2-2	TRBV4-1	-	CASSQAPLGTGELFF	TGCGCCAGCAGCCAGGCGCCTTTAGGGACCGGGGAGCTGTTTTTT
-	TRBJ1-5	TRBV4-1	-	CASSQEGAWQPQHF	TGCGCCAGCAGCCAAGAGGGGGCCTGGCAGCCCCAGCATTTT
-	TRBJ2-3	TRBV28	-	CASRPPFGLLTDTQYF	TGTGCCAGCAGGCCGCCTTTTGGCTTATTGACAGATACGCAGTATTTT
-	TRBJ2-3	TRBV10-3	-	CASQGGGIQDADTQYF	TGTGCCTCCCAAGGGGGGGGAATTCAGGATGCAGATACGCAGTATTTT